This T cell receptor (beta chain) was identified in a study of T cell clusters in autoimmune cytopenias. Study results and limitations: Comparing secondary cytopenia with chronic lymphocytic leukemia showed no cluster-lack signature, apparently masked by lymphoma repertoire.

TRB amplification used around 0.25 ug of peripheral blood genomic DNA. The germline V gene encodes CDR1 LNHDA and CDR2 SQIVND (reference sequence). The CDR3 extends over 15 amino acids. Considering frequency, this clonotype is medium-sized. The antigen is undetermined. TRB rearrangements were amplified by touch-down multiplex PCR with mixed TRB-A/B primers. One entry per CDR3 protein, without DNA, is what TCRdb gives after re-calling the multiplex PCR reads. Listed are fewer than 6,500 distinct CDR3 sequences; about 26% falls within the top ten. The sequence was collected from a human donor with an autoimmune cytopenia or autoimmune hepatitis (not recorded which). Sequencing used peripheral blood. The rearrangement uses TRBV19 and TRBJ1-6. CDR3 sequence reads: CASSIGRNYNSPLHF.